A selection of T cell receptor beta chains follows, all from one sample in a study of a mutant IDH1 vaccine in newly diagnosed glioma. Generated by immunoSEQ multiplex PCR, the TCRdb table keeps only in-frame clones and is missing some. In the table there are 92,000 or so clones, about four fifths of which are singletons. Here the sequenced sample was PBMCs, taken from a glioma patient treated with radiotherapy, temozolomide or both. The source is a man in his forties with glioma. Some clones in this sample may be carry-over from other donors' samples. Both conserved end residues are part of each CDR3. The D gene is left open where the match is weak. Rows give clone size only sometimes, using once, few, many, or a class for an expanded clone.

J | size | V | D | CDR3 | DNA
TRBJ1-6 | . | TRBV4-1 | TRBD1 | CASSREGADSPLHF | TGCGCCAGCAGCCGAGAGGGGGCGGATTCACCCCTCCACTTT
TRBJ2-1 | . | TRBV30 | . | CAWRSGRARSNEQFF | TGTGCCTGGAGAAGCGGCAGGGCAAGAAGCAATGAGCAGTTCTTC
TRBJ2-5 | . | TRBV7-9 | . | CASSLVAQETQYF | TGTGCCAGCAGCTTAGTAGCACAAGAGACCCAGTACTTC
TRBJ2-7 | . | TRBV2 | TRBD2 | CASSRGLAGGYEQYF | TGTGCCAGCAGCCGCGGACTAGCGGGGGGATACGAGCAGTACTTC
TRBJ2-3 | once | TRBV4-2 | TRBD2 | CASSREGRGGGSTDTQYF | TGTGCCAGCAGCCGGGAGGGGCGGGGGGGCGGTAGTACAGATACGCAGTATTTT
TRBJ1-6 | . | TRBV6-5 | . | CASSYSNQLQNSPLHF | TGTGCCAGCAGTTACTCCAACCAACTACAGAATTCACCCCTCCACTTT
TRBJ1-1 | once | TRBV18 | . | CASSRDMNTEAFF | TGTGCCAGCTCCCGAGACATGAACACTGAAGCTTTCTTT
TRBJ2-7 | . | TRBV6-5 | . | CASSPDGYEQYF | TGTGCCAGCAGTCCCGACGGCTACGAGCAGTACTTC
TRBJ1-2 | . | TRBV30 | . | CAWSAVLNYGYTF | TGTGCCTGGAGTGCCGTCCTTAACTATGGCTACACCTTC
TRBJ2-3 | . | TRBV30 | . | CAWSVMGTTDTQYF | TGTGCCTGGAGTGTAATGGGGACCACAGATACGCAGTATTTT
TRBJ2-5 | . | TRBV5-4 | . | CASSIPGSTRETQYF | TGTGCCAGCAGCATACCGGGCTCGACGCGAGAGACCCAGTACTTC
TRBJ2-7 | . | TRBV6-1 | . | CASTGDGAYEQYF | TGTGCCAGCACCGGGGACGGTGCCTACGAGCAGTACTTC
TRBJ2-7 | . | TRBV9 | . | CASGGRTRQYF | TGTGCCAGCGGGGGGCGGACACGGCAGTACTTC
TRBJ1-1 | . | TRBV27 | . | CASSISANTEAFF | TGTGCCAGCAGCATATCTGCGAACACTGAAGCTTTCTTT
TRBJ2-6 | . | TRBV10-3 | TRBD2 | CAIRAAGTSGANVLTF | TGTGCCATCAGGGCAGCGGGGACCTCTGGGGCCAACGTCCTGACTTTC
TRBJ2-5 | . | TRBV5-4 | TRBD2 | CASGAGSETQYF | TGTGCCAGCGGAGCGGGGTCAGAGACCCAGTACTTC
TRBJ2-7 | . | TRBV10-2 | TRBD2 | CASSRDYSSYEQYF | TGCGCCAGCAGCCGGGACTACAGCTCCTACGAGCAGTACTTC
TRBJ1-2 | . | TRBV30 | . | CAWGDYGYTF | TGTGCCTGGGGGGACTATGGCTACACCTTC
TRBJ2-7 | . | TRBV7-8 | . | CASSSSLGEQYF | TGTGCCAGCAGCTCGTCGTTGGGCGAGCAGTACTTC
TRBJ2-5 | few | TRBV10-3 | TRBD2 | CAISEAPRAGGPETQYF | TGTGCCATCAGTGAGGCCCCTCGGGCGGGGGGGCCAGAGACCCAGTACTTC
TRBJ1-5 | . | TRBV5-5 | . | CASSLFGRANQPQHF | TGTGCCAGCAGCTTGTTCGGCCGGGCCAATCAGCCCCAGCATTTT
TRBJ1-1 | . | TRBV6-5 | . | CASPLAGRNTEAFF | TGTGCCAGCCCTCTCGCGGGGCGGAACACTGAAGCTTTCTTT
TRBJ2-1 | . | TRBV5-1 | . | CASRQDVSSYNEQFF | TGCGCCAGCAGACAGGACGTAAGCTCCTACAATGAGCAGTTCTTC
TRBJ1-2 | . | TRBV5-6 | . | CASSPNRVSYGYTF | TGTGCCAGCAGCCCCAATAGGGTGAGCTATGGCTACACCTTC